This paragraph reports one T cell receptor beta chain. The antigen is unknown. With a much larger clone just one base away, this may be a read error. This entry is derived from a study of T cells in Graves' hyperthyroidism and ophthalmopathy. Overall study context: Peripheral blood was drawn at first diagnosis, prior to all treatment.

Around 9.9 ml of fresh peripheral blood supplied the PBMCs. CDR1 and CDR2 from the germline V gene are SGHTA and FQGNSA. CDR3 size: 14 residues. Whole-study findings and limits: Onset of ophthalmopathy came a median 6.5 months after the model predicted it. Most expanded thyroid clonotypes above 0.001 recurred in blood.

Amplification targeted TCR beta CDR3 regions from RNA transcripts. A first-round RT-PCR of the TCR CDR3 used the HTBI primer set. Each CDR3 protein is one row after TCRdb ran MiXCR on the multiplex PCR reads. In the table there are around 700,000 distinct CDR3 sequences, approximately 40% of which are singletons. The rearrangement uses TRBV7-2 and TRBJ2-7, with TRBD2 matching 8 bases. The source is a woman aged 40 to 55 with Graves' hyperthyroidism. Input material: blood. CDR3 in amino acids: CAISLGGVAGEQYF. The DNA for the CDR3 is TGTGCCATCAGCTTAGGGGGGGTAGCGGGGGAGCAGTACTTC.